Listed below are T cell receptor beta chains from one sample, sequenced in a study of human T cells and chemical hapten exposure. In TCRdb, the RACE reads were re-called with MiXCR into one record per CDR3 protein. The table shows roughly 120,000 distinct CDR3 sequences, with less than 15% occurring only once. The sample consisted of whole blood, taken in connection with sensitization to the hapten diphenylcyclopropenone (DPC). Source of these receptors: a woman aged 18-35 years with alopecia areata. Some clones in this sample may be carry-over from other donors' samples. The CDR3 runs from the conserved cysteine through the conserved F or W.

J gene	V gene	CDR3 protein
TRBJ2-7	TRBV6-1	CASSSRSTYEQYF
TRBJ1-5	TRBV6-1	CASRQPTGEDQPQHF
TRBJ1-2	TRBV6-5	CASSFAGTGFYGYTF
TRBJ2-7	TRBV7-6	CASSLGTFYEQYF
TRBJ2-1	TRBV19	CASTSRGQGLNNEQFF
TRBJ2-1	TRBV7-3	CASILDGDNEQFF
TRBJ1-5	TRBV5-5	CASSSSGVGDQPQHF
TRBJ1-5	TRBV4-2	CASSQEGDLNQPQHF
TRBJ2-7	TRBV6-5	CASSRTRQGANEQYF
TRBJ1-5	TRBV20-1	CSALSDSNQPQHF
TRBJ2-3	TRBV6-5	CASRETFSPTDTQYF
TRBJ1-1	TRBV5-5	CTSSRNTEAFF
TRBJ2-3	TRBV4-2	CASSQDRDRGRDGQYF
TRBJ1-1	TRBV3-1	CASSPRTGGNTEAFF
TRBJ1-1	TRBV6-5	CASSYRVNTEAFF
TRBJ1-4	TRBV6-1	CAGRQGGDEKLFF
TRBJ2-4	TRBV25-1	CASSDKRGLDIQYF
TRBJ2-7	TRBV9	CASSPRRGEQYF
TRBJ2-2	TRBV20-1	CSARGFVTSGVTGELFF
TRBJ2-7	TRBV5-6	CASSLNRRAYEQYF
TRBJ1-4	TRBV7-8	CASSSGQFIGEKLFF
TRBJ2-6	TRBV9	CASSVGTGGYSGANVLTF
TRBJ1-2	TRBV4-1	CASSHPPTKGPHYGYTF
TRBJ1-6	TRBV20-1	CSATGTANSPLHF